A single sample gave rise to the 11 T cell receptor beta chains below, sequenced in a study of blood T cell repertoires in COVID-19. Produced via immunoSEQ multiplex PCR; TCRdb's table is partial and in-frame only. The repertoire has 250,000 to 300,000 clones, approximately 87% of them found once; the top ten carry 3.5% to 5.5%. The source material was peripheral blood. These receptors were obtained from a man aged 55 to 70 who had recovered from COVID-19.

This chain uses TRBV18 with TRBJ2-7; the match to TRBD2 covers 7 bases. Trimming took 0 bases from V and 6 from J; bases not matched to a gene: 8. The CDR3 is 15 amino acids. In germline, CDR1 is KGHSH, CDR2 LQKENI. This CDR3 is CASSPPVSGGGEQYF. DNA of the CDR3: TGTGCCAGCTCACCACCGGTCTCTGGGGGGGGCGAGCAGTACTTC.

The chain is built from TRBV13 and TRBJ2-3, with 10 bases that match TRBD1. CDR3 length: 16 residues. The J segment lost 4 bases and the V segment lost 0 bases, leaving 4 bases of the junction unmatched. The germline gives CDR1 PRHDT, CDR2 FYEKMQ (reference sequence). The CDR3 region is CASSLGGQGYADTQYF. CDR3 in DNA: TGTGCCAGCAGCTTAGGGGGACAGGGGTACGCAGATACGCAGTATTTT.

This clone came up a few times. In nucleotides, the CDR3 is TGTGCCAGCAGCTCGGGGAACAGCTATGGCTACACCTTC. This translates into CASSSGNSYGYTF. V is TRBV7-9 and J is TRBJ1-2, with unresolved D. Germline V CDR1 and CDR2: SEHNR, FQNEAQ (reference sequence). V shed 4 bases and J shed 4 bases, with 10 bases lying between them. The CDR3 spans 13 residues.

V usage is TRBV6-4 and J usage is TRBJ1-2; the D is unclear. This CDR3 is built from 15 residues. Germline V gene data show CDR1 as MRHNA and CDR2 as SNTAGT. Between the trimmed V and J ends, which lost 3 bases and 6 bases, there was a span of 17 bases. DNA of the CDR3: TGTGCCAGCAGTGAATCGGCGGCCACTTGGGATGGCTACACCTTC. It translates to CASSESAATWDGYTF.

CDR3 in amino acids: CASSRDRGPEAFF. For the CDR3, the DNA is TGTGCCAGCAGCCGCGACAGGGGGCCTGAAGCTTTCTTT. This chain links TRBV13 with TRBJ1-1, with 10 bases fitting TRBD1. The CDR3 runs 13 residues. J was trimmed by 6 bases and V by 5 bases; bases with no gene match: 3. Germline assignment: CDR1 PRHDT and CDR2 FYEKMQ (reference sequence).

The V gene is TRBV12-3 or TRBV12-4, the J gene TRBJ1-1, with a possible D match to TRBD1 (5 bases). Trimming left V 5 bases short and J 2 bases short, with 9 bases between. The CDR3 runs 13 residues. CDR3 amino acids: CASSITGNTEAFF. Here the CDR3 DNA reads TGTGCCAGCAGTATAACAGGAAACACTGAAGCTTTCTTT.

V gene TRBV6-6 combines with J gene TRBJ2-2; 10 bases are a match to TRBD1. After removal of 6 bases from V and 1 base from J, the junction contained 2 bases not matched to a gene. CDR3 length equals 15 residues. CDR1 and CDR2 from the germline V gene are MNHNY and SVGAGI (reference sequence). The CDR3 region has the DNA TGTGCCAGCAGACGGACAGGGGGGAACACCGGGGAGCTGTTTTTT. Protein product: CASRRTGGNTGELFF.

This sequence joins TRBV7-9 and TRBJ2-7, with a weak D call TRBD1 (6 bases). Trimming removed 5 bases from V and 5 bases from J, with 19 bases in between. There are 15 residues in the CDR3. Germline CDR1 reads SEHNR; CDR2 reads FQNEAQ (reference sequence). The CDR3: CASSLRDTGRNEQYF. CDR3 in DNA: TGTGCCAGCAGCCTCCGGGACACGGGTCGGAACGAGCAGTACTTC.

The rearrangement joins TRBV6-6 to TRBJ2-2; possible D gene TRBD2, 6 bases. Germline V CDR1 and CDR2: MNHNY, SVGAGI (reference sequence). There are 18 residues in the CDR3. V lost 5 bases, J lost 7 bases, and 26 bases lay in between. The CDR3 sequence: CASSPRWRSETSRGELFF. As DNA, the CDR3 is TGTGCCAGCAGTCCCCGTTGGAGGAGCGAAACTAGCCGCGGGGAGCTGTTTTTT.

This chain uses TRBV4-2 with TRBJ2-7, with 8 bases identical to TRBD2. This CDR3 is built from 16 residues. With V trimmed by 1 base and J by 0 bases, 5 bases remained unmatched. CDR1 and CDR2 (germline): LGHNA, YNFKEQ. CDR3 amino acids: CASSQGLALTSYEQYF. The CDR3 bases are TGTGCCAGCAGCCAAGGACTAGCGCTCACCTCCTACGAGCAGTACTTC.

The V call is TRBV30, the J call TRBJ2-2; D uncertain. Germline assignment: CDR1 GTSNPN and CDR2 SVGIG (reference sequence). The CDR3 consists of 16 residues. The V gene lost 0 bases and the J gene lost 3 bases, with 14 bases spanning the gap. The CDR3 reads CAWSVWWFRDTGELFF. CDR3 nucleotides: TGTGCCTGGAGTGTATGGTGGTTCCGGGACACCGGGGAGCTGTTTTTT.